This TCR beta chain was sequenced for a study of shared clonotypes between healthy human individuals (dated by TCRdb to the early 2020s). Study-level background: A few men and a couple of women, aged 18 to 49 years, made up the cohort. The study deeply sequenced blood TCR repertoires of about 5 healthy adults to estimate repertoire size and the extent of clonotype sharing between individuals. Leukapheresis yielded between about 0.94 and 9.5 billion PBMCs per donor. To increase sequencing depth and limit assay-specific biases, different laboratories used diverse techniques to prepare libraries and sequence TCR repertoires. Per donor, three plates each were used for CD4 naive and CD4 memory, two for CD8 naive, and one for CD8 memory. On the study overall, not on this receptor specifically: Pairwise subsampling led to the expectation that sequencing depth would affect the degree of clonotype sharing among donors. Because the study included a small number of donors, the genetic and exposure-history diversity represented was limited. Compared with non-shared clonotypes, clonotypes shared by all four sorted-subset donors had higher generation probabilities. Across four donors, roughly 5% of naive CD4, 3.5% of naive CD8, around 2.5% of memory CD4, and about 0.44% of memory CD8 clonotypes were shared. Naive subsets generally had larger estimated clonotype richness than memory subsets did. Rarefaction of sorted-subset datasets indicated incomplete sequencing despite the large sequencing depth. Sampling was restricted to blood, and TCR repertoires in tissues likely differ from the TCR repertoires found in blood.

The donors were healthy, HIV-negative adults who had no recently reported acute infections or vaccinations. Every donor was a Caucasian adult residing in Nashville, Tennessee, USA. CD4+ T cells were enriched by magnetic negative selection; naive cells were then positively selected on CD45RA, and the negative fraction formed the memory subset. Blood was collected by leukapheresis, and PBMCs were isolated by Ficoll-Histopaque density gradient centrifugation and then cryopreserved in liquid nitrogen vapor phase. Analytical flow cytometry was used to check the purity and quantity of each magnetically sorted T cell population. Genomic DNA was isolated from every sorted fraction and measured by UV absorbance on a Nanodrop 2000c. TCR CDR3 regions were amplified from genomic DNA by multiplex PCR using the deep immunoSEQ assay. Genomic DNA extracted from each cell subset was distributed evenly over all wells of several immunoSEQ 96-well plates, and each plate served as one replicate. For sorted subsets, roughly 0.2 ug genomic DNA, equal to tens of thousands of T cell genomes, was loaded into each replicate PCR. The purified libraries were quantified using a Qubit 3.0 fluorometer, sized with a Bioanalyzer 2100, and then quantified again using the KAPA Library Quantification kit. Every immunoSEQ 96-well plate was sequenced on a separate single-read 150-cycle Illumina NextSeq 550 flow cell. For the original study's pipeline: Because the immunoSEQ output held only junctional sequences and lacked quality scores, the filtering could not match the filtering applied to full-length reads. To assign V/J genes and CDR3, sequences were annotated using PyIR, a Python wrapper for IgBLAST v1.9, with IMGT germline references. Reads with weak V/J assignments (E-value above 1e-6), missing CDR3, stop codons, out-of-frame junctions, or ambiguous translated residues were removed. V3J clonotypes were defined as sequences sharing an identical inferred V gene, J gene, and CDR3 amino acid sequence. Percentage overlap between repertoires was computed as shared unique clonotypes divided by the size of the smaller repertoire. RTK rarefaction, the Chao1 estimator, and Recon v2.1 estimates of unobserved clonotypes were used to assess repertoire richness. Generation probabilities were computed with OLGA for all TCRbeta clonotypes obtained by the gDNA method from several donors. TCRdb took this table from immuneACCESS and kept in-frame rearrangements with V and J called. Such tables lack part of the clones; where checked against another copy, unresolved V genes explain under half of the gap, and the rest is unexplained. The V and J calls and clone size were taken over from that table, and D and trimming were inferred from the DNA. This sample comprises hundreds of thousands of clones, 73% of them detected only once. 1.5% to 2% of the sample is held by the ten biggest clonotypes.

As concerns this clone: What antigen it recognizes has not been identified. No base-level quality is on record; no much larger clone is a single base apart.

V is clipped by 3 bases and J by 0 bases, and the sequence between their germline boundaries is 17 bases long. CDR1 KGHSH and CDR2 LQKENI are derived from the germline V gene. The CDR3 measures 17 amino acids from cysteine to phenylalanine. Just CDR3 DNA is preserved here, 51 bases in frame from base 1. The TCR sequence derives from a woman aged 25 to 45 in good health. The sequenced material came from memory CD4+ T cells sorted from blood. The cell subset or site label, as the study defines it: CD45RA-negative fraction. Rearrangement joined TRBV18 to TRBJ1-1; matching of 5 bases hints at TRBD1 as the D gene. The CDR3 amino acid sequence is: CASSPNPRRGMNTEAFF. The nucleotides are TGTGCCAGCTCACCCAACCCTCGGAGGGGAATGAACACTGAAGCTTTCTTT.